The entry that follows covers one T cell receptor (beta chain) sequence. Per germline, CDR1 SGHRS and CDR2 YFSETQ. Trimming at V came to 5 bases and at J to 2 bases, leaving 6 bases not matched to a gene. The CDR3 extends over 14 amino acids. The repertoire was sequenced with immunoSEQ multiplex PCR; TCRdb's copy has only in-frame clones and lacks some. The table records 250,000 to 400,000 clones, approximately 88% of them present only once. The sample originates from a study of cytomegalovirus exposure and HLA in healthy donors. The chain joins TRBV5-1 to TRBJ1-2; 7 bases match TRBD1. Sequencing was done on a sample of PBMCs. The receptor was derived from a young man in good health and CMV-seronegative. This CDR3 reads CASSSKTGNYGYTF. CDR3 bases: TGCGCCAGCAGTTCTAAGACAGGGAACTATGGCTACACCTTC.